The rows below give T cell receptor beta chains drawn from one sample of a study of shared clonotypes between healthy human individuals. Profiled with immunoSEQ multiplex PCR; TCRdb holds only in-frame clones, not every one. The data contain about a million clones, around four fifths of them singletons. Sequenced sample: memory CD4+ T cells sorted from blood. The source is a man aged 18 to 29 in good health. CDR3s include the opening cysteine and the closing phenylalanine or tryptophan. The D gene is left open where the match is weak.

>TRBJ2-3|-|TRBV19
CASSSAGFGTDTQYF
TGTGCCAGTAGTTCGGCAGGGTTCGGCACAGATACGCAGTATTTT
>TRBJ2-7|TRBD2|TRBV27
CASSFSGRVSYEQYF
TGTGCCAGCAGTTTCTCCGGGAGGGTCTCCTACGAGCAGTACTTC
>TRBJ2-3|TRBD1|TRBV5-1
CASNFGDRETDTQYF
TGCGCCAGCAACTTCGGGGACAGGGAGACAGATACGCAGTATTTT
>TRBJ1-1|-|TRBV18
CASSPFSGADTEAFF
TGTGCCAGCTCACCATTCTCGGGGGCGGACACTGAAGCTTTCTTT
>TRBJ1-5|TRBD1|TRBV19
CASSIQGGTGSNQPQHF
TGTGCCAGTAGTATTCAAGGGGGCACCGGTAGCAATCAGCCCCAGCATTTT
>TRBJ2-3|-|TRBV2
CASSEQGYLSTDTQYF
TGTGCCAGCAGTGAACAGGGGTACCTAAGCACAGATACGCAGTATTTT
>TRBJ2-2|-|TRBV29-1
CSVRTLDLATGELFF
TGCAGCGTCCGGACCCTTGATCTAGCGACCGGGGAGCTGTTTTTT
>TRBJ1-2|-|TRBV29-1
CSAAGVSYGYTF
TGCAGCGCAGCAGGCGTCAGCTATGGCTACACCTTC
>TRBJ1-1|-|TRBV5-1
CASRQRGVNTEAFF
TGCGCCAGCAGACAGAGAGGAGTGAACACTGAAGCTTTCTTT
>TRBJ1-5|-|TRBV19
CASVKQGVNQPQHF
TGTGCCAGCGTGAAACAGGGAGTTAATCAGCCCCAGCATTTT
>TRBJ2-7|-|TRBV19
CASSRTTQSSYEQYF
TGTGCCAGTAGTAGAACGACACAGAGCTCCTACGAGCAGTACTTC